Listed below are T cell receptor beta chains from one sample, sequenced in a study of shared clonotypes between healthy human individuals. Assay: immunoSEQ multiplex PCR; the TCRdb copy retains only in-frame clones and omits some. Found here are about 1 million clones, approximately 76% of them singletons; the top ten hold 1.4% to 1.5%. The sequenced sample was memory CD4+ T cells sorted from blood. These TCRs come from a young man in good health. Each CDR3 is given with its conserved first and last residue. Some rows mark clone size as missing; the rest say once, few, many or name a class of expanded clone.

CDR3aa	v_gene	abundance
CASSLSLAGATYEQYF	TRBV27	NA
CASSQDGTSGVKYF	TRBV4-1	NA
CAWSGRLAGETQYF	TRBV30	NA
CASSIEDRVNTGELFF	TRBV19	NA
CASSRQAGGTYEQYF	TRBV4-1	many
CASTPPGRNYGYTF	TRBV14	NA
CASRQGAVEDTQYF	TRBV5-1	NA
CASSSLFRLAGGSRLSTDTQYF	TRBV28	NA
CASSINGQNEAFF	TRBV7-9	few
CASSPEFGAGHGYTF	TRBV18	NA
CASSYAGRRNEKLFF	TRBV6-5	NA
CASSDRGATLQAFF	TRBV6-5	NA
CASSFSGLGSPLHF	TRBV28	NA
CASSFDRGASYEQYF	TRBV2	NA
CASSLDRSRQGVSYEQYF	TRBV11-3	once
CASSRGPRDREQGLAPYYNEQFF	TRBV19	NA
CASSLRQGATDTQYF	TRBV7-2	NA
CASESSGNTIYF	TRBV7-8	NA
CASSSKDVGYGYTF	TRBV5-1	NA
CASSSRGGSGNTIYF	TRBV11-2	NA
CASSLDPQAYGYTF	TRBV11-2	NA
CASSKQGAETQYF	TRBV7-7	NA
CASSLSRASMNTEAFF	TRBV5-5	NA
CASSLALGGRGETQYF	TRBV5-1	many